This T cell receptor (beta chain) was found in a study of blood T cell repertoires in COVID-19. Study context: COVID-19 samples, acute and convalescent, were from the United States, Italy and Spain. T cells, B-cell-depleted T cells, or PBMCs provided the cDNA or gDNA that served as material.

Followed over time, Seattle patients had been enrolled while infection was active. In the authors' workflow: Nucleated cell counts were estimated from reference gene primer amplification. Data came from immunoSEQ multiplex PCR; TCRdb stores just in-frame clones and leaves some out. D and trimming were read from the DNA, whereas the V and J calls and clone size are those reported in that table. The data hold roughly 240,000 clones, with around 85% observed a single time. The V end lost 10 bases, the J end lost 2 bases, and 12 bases lay between the germline ends. This CDR3 comprises 12 residues. Germline CDR1 MNHEY, CDR2 SVGAGI.

The chain is built from TRBV6-5 and TRBJ2-7; TRBD1 is a possible D gene (5 bases). Sample: peripheral blood. The receptor was isolated from a man aged 45-65 years with COVID-19, enrolled during active disease. CDR3 coding DNA: TGTGCCACCATGACAGAGACCTACGAGCAGTACTTC. Protein product: CATMTETYEQYF.